This T cell receptor beta chain was captured by sequencing in a study of regulatory dendritic cells for organ transplantation. Overall study: Regulatory dendritic cells were monocyte-derived, receiving vitamin D3 on days 0 and 4 and IL-10 on day 4.

On this clone itself: Its target is not known.

Sorted subsets were CFSE-labeled and cultured approximately 5 days with allogeneic dendritic cells. Regarding the study as a whole: Memory CD8+ clonal expansion seemed more limited with regulatory than mature dendritic cells. The authors noted considerable between-person heterogeneity in alloreactive memory CD8+ cells.

The CDR3 runs 19 residues. Trimming cost V 1 base and J 0 bases; bases outside gene matches: 9. Germline values: CDR1 SGHVT, CDR2 SQSDAQ. Sequencing was performed with immunoSEQ multiplex PCR; in TCRdb, only in-frame clones are kept and a portion is missing. The sample has fewer than 20,000 clones; more than 60% are singletons. Sample: memory CD4+ T cells from blood cultured with regulatory dendritic cells. Stated subset: CD45RO+ memory T cells. The sequence was collected from a human donor in good health. The rearrangement links TRBV7-4 to TRBJ1-5; 10 nucleotides line up with TRBD1. In nucleotides, the CDR3 is TGTGCCAGCAGCTTAGGGGACAGGGGTCTACTGTTTAGCAATCAGCCCCAGCATTTT. This codes for CASSLGDRGLLFSNQPQHF.